Sequencing of this T cell receptor beta chain was carried out in a study of graft-versus-host responses after intestinal transplantation. Study as a whole: Once they had received anti-thymocyte globulin induction, all recipients took tacrolimus and steroids for about three years. Study-wide results and limits: Early post-transplant falls in HvG clones accompanied the peak levels of circulating GvH clones. High graft-versus-host to host-versus-graft clonal ratios were found in allografts of patients who had graft-donor T cell macrochimerism. In recipient marrow, GvH clones were found, and some appeared first in ileum or blood.

Sequenced by immunoSEQ multiplex PCR; TCRdb stores in-frame clones only, minus some. The sample lists more than 80,000 clones; about 89% were seen once. Note on this clone: Its antigen is unknown.

The CDR3 runs to 16 residues. Per germline, CDR1 LNHNV and CDR2 YYDKDF (reference sequence). Trimming removed 1 base from V and 5 bases from J, with 17 bases in between. This clonotype was sampled from a human donor who received an intestinal transplant. The chain has TRBV15 and TRBJ1-2; a possible D gene is TRBD1 (5 bases). The sample here was unstimulated CD4+ T cells sorted from spleen or lymph node cells, taken before intestinal transplant. The CDR3 sequence: CATSRGRVGQGYGYTF. CDR3 nucleotides: TGTGCCACCAGCAGAGGTAGAGTGGGGCAGGGTTATGGCTACACCTTC.